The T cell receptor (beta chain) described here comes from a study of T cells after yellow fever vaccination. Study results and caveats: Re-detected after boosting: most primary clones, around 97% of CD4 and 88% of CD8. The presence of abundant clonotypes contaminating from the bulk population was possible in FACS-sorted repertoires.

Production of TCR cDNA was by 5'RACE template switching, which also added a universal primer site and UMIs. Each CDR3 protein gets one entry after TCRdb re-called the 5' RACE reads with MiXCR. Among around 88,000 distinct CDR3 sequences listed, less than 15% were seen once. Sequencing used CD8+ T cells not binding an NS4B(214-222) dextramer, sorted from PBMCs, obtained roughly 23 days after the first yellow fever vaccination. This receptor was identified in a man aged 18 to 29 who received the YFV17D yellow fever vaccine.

The chain's CDR3 is CASSYRGGNQPQHF. CDR3 nucleotide sequence: TGTGCCAGCAGTTACAGGGGTGGCAATCAGCCCCAGCATTTT. The V and J genes are TRBV6-2 or TRBV6-3 and TRBJ1-5; D might be TRBD1 (5 bases). V dropped 2 bases and J dropped 2 bases, with 7 bases sitting between them. The CDR3 length is 14 residues. Germline V gene data show CDR1 as MNHEY and CDR2 as SVGEGT.